The 32 T cell receptor beta chains presented below share a single source sample, sequenced in a study of T cells in localized non-small cell lung cancer (TCRdb year 2020). Library preparation was by the immunoSEQ multiplex PCR assay. This immuneACCESS table, as held by TCRdb, lists in-frame sequences with V and J called but not all clones. Of the missing ones, under half trace to an unresolved V gene in checked studies; the others have no known cause. Counted in this sample were 1,300 to 1,500 clones; less than 30% of them appeared once. The ten largest clones take up over 15% of the sample. Sequencing used normal lung tissue next to the tumor, obtained before any cancer treatment. The receptors were gathered from a male donor at least 60 years old with stage II squamous cell lung carcinoma.

The V call is TRBV12-5, the J call TRBJ1-6, with D tentatively TRBD1 (5 bases). This CDR3 comprises 14 residues. Looked up from germline, CDR1 is LGHNT and CDR2 is FRNRAP. The CDR3 region has the DNA TGTGCCAGCACAATTGGGGCAGGGAATTCACCCCTCCACTTT. Translation gives CASTIGAGNSPLHF.

This clone was detected a few times. The rearrangement uses TRBV6-1 and TRBJ1-3; D remains unclear. The CDR3 is 13 residues long. Germline-derived CDR1 and CDR2 are MNHNS and SASEGT. With 1 base removed from V and 9 bases from J, the gap between germline ends came to 10 bases. The CDR3 nucleotides read TGTGCCAGCAGTGAAGGTGGCCGGTTCACCATATATTTT. Its translation: CASSEGGRFTIYF.

By proportion, this clone is large. This sequence joins TRBV11-3 and TRBJ1-1, with D possibly TRBD1 on 5 matching bases. Germline V lookup: CDR1 SGHNT, CDR2 YENEEA. The CDR3 totals 16 residues. Trimming shortened V by 5 bases and J by 6 bases, and 22 bases separated the two germline ends. CDR3 DNA: TGTGCCAGCAGCGCAGGGAGACCTCCTTCGATCGCTGAAGCTTTCTTT. This gives the protein CASSAGRPPSIAEAFF.

In DNA, the CDR3 is TGTGCCAGTTCCGACCCGAACTACACCGGGGAGCTGTTTTTT. This codes for CASSDPNYTGELFF. This chain uses TRBV19 with TRBJ2-2; D uncertain. The germline V and J ends were trimmed by 8 bases and 3 bases, with 13 bases remaining between them. This CDR3 spans 14 amino acids. Germline V gene data show CDR1 as LNHDA and CDR2 as SQIVND (reference sequence).

The chain uses TRBV6-8 and TRBJ2-7; tentatively, D is TRBD2 (6 bases). This CDR3 contains 13 residues. The V end was cut by 7 bases, the J end by 7 bases, with 17 bases between. Germline V CDR1 and CDR2: MNHGY, SAAAGT. CDR3 amino acids: CASNPRRDWEQYF. As DNA, the CDR3 is TGTGCCAGCAACCCCAGGAGGGATTGGGAGCAGTACTTC.

This clone was observed a few times. The V and J genes are TRBV11-3 and TRBJ2-7, with TRBD1 as a possible D gene (6 bases). The CDR3 has 14 residues. V dropped 5 bases and J dropped 5 bases, with 16 bases sitting between them. Germline CDR1 and CDR2: SGHNT and YENEEA. The chain's CDR3 is CASSQTLQGDEQYF. DNA for the CDR3: TGTGCCAGCAGCCAAACCTTACAGGGAGACGAGCAGTACTTC.

V gene TRBV5-1 combines with J gene TRBJ2-1, with unresolved D. The CDR3 has 16 residues. Germline V CDR1 and CDR2: SGHRS, YFSETQ. V shed 2 bases and J shed 7 bases, with 19 bases lying between them. CDR3 sequence: CASSFWIGLRDNEQFF. In nucleotides, the CDR3 is TGCGCCAGCAGCTTTTGGATTGGGCTAAGGGATAATGAGCAGTTCTTC.

Relative to its sample, this clone is large (0.1 to 1%). V gene TRBV10-2 combines with J gene TRBJ1-1; no reliable D call. This CDR3 has 16 residues. CDR1 and CDR2 from the germline V gene are WSHSY and SAAADI. V lost 6 bases and J 4 bases, leaving 21 bases between the germline ends. The CDR3 DNA reads TGCGCCAGCAGGAGAGGCGAGCCTTTGAGGTCCACTGAAGCTTTCTTT. Its translation is CASRRGEPLRSTEAFF.

This clone was found a few times. The chain uses TRBV11-3 and TRBJ1-1; unclear D gene. CDR1 SGHNT and CDR2 YENEEA come from the germline V gene. The length of the CDR3 is 16 residues. Trimming removed 5 bases from V and 0 bases from J, with 16 bases in between. The chain's CDR3 is CASSHPVGSMNTEAFF. CDR3 sequence (DNA): TGTGCCAGCAGCCACCCCGTGGGCAGCATGAACACTGAAGCTTTCTTT.

The chain uses TRBV28 and TRBJ2-2, with 7 bases matching TRBD2. Per germline, CDR1 MDHEN and CDR2 SYDVKM. The CDR3 covers 16 residues. V lost 7 bases, J lost 0 bases, and 8 bases stayed unmatched. The CDR3 loop reads CASIHGGGANTGELFF. CDR3 bases: TGTGCCAGCATTCACGGGGGAGGGGCGAACACCGGGGAGCTGTTTTTT.

This chain joins TRBV11-3 and TRBJ1-1, with D unclear. Germline V gives CDR1 SGHNT, CDR2 YENEEA. With 2 bases removed from V and 0 bases from J, the gap between germline ends came to 7 bases. The CDR3 has 14 residues. The CDR3 coding sequence is TGTGCCAGCAGCTTACCCTACGTGAACACTGAAGCTTTCTTT. This translates into CASSLPYVNTEAFF.

The gene calls are TRBV30 and TRBJ2-7; 8 nucleotides line up with TRBD1. The CDR3 covers 15 residues. From germline, CDR1 is GTSNPN and CDR2 SVGIG (reference sequence). V gave up 0 bases and J gave up 6 bases; unmatched junction bases: 10. This CDR3 reads CAWSVLGRGLTEQYF. CDR3 nucleotides: TGTGCCTGGAGTGTACTGGGCAGGGGGCTAACCGAGCAGTACTTC. The full variable domain, its missing parts supplied by reference TRBV30 and TRBJ2-7, is SQTIHQWPATLVQPVGSPLSLECTVEGTSNPNLYWYRQAAGRGLQLLFYSVGIGQISSEVPQNLSASRPQDRQFILSSKKLLLSDSGFYLCAWSVLGRGLTEQYFGPGTRLTVT.

Relative to its sample, this clone is large. The chain uses TRBV15 and TRBJ2-7, with D tentatively TRBD1 (6 bases). The CDR3 is made up of 15 amino acids. V lost 0 bases, J lost 1 base, and 10 bases lay in between. The germline CDR1 and CDR2 sequences are LNHNV and YYDKDF (reference sequence). This chain's CDR3 is CATSRDTQGSYEQYF. DNA for the CDR3: TGTGCCACCAGCAGAGATACTCAGGGGTCCTACGAGCAGTACTTC.

By sample share, this clone is medium-sized (0.01 to 0.1%). The chain is built from TRBV6-8 and TRBJ1-2; no firm D call. V dropped 6 bases and J dropped 0 bases, with 11 bases sitting between them. The CDR3 is 14 residues long. Looked up from germline, CDR1 is MNHGY and CDR2 is SAAAGT. CDR3 sequence: CASRPPLPNYGYTF. CDR3 DNA sequence: TGTGCCAGCAGACCCCCCCTGCCTAACTATGGCTACACCTTC.

In this sample, this clone turned up a few times. The chain employs TRBV7-1 and TRBJ2-2; D is unresolved. TRBV7-1 is placed among ORFs of uncertain function. CDR3 length equals 13 residues. Trimming stripped 4 bases from V and 3 bases from J, with 6 bases between. The CDR3 DNA follows: TGTGCCAGCAGCTTAGATGACACCGGGGAGCTGTTTTTT. Encoded protein: CASSLDDTGELFF.

This clone was observed a handful of times. The genes are TRBV6-4 and TRBJ2-7; D is uncertain. Looked up from germline, CDR1 is MRHNA and CDR2 is SNTAGT. Trimming pared 5 bases from V and 4 bases from J, leaving 6 bases between. The CDR3 sequence is 11 residues long. CDR3 loop: CASSYWYEQYF. The CDR3 DNA is TGTGCCAGCAGTTACTGGTACGAGCAGTACTTC.

This clone was detected a few times. The chain links TRBV9 to TRBJ1-2, with D perhaps TRBD1 (6 bases). The CDR3 contains 15 residues. V lost 5 bases, J lost 4 bases, and 18 bases lay in between. Germline V gene sequence: CDR1 SGDLS, CDR2 YYNGEE. The CDR3 DNA is TGTGCCAGCAGTGAACGACAGGCCTCCGCCTATGGCTACACCTTC. This translates into CASSERQASAYGYTF.

This clone was observed a few times. This chain links TRBV15 with TRBJ2-3, with 8 bases lining up with TRBD2. There are 18 residues in the CDR3. V was clipped by 0 bases and J by 3 bases; unmatched bases: 11. The V gene's germline CDR1 is LNHNV and CDR2 YYDKDF (reference sequence). CDR3 loop: CATSRDRPGSGRTDTQYF. The CDR3 DNA reads TGTGCCACCAGCAGAGATCGACCGGGGAGCGGGAGAACAGATACGCAGTATTTT.

This clone is medium-sized within its sample. The chain carries TRBV11-3 and TRBJ2-2, with TRBD2 as a possible D gene (6 bases). Germline lookup yields CDR1 SGHNT and CDR2 YENEEA. Trimming cost V 5 bases and J 5 bases, with 18 bases left between them. The CDR3 consists of 16 residues. The CDR3: CASSVGVGAGTGELFF. CDR3 nucleotide sequence: TGTGCCAGCAGCGTTGGTGTAGGGGCGGGGACCGGGGAGCTGTTTTTT.

There are a few counts of this clone. V is TRBV6-8 and J is TRBJ2-2; a weak D match, TRBD1 (6 bases). V shed 5 bases and J shed 3 bases, with 10 bases lying between them. From germline, CDR1 is MNHGY and CDR2 SAAAGT. The CDR3 has 14 residues. This CDR3 is CASSQQGYTGELFF. The CDR3 DNA reads TGTGCCAGCAGTCAACAGGGATACACCGGGGAGCTGTTTTTT.

This clone was picked up a small number of times. The V and J genes are TRBV18 and TRBJ1-1, with a tentative D call TRBD1 (6 bases). Between the trimmed V and J ends, which lost 0 bases and 1 base, there was a span of 6 bases. Germline CDR1 is KGHSH and CDR2 is LQKENI. The CDR3 spans 14 residues. The CDR3 here is CASSPPGQNTEAFF. The CDR3 DNA is TGTGCCAGCTCACCACCGGGACAGAACACTGAAGCTTTCTTT.

This clone was counted between two and nine times. The chain links TRBV18 to TRBJ2-7; the D gene could be TRBD1 or TRBD2 (5 bases each). Trimming pared 1 base from V and 0 bases from J, leaving 10 bases between. CDR1 KGHSH and CDR2 LQKENI come from the germline V gene. The CDR3 is 15 residues long. DNA of the CDR3: TGTGCCAGCTCACCACTCGGGGCTAGCTCCTACGAGCAGTACTTC. Encoded protein: CASSPLGASSYEQYF.

The chain employs TRBV7-2 and TRBJ2-3; 9 bases align to TRBD1. CDR1 and CDR2 from the germline V gene are SGHTA and FQGNSA. Losses at the gene ends were 5 bases for V and 2 bases for J; bases not matched to a gene: 8. The CDR3 contains 16 residues. The CDR3 DNA sequence: TGTGCCAGCAGCCCTGGGACAGGGAGGGCCACAGATACGCAGTATTTT. This translates into CASSPGTGRATDTQYF.

The V and J genes are TRBV11-3 and TRBJ1-1; D is unresolved. V was shortened by 1 base and J by 5 bases, with 11 bases between the two germline ends. From germline, CDR1 is SGHNT and CDR2 YENEEA. The CDR3 loop spans 14 amino acids. CDR3 DNA sequence: TGTGCCAGCAGCTTAGGCCGGGGTGGTACTGAAGCTTTCTTT. It is translated as CASSLGRGGTEAFF.

This clone was seen a handful of times. At one of its ends the junction is not consistent with the germline gene, which may arise from a read error. The chain combines TRBV6-8 with TRBJ2-5; 9 nucleotides agree with TRBD2. Germline values: CDR1 MNHGY, CDR2 SAAAGT. The CDR3 totals 18 residues. For the CDR3, the DNA is TGTGCCAGCAGTGACTCGAAGATCCCTAGCGGGGTGGAAGAGACCCAGTACTTC. As protein: CASSDSKIPSGVEETQYF.

The rearrangement uses TRBV5-1 and TRBJ2-3, with 8 bases identical to TRBD2. The germline CDR1 and CDR2 sequences are SGHRS and YFSETQ. This CDR3 comprises 14 residues. Trimming cost V 3 bases and J 4 bases; bases outside gene matches: 4. CDR3 sequence: CASSSGGAADTQYF. CDR3 bases: TGCGCCAGCAGCTCCGGGGGGGCGGCAGATACGCAGTATTTT.

This clone is deemed medium-sized. The J gene is TRBJ1-4, the V gene TRBV9, with D perhaps TRBD1 (6 bases). The ends were cut back, 0 bases at V and 4 bases at J, with 10 bases in the middle. In germline, CDR1 is SGDLS, CDR2 YYNGEE. The CDR3 has 15 amino acids. The CDR3, as DNA: TGTGCCAGCAGCGTAGATGGACAGCTTAATGAAAAACTGTTTTTT. It yields the protein CASSVDGQLNEKLFF.

The rearrangement joins TRBV19 to TRBJ2-7; unclear D gene. Trimming removed 10 bases at V and 4 bases at J, with 17 bases between. The CDR3 extends over 13 amino acids. Germline V gives CDR1 LNHDA, CDR2 SQIVND (reference sequence). In nucleotides, the CDR3 is TGTGCCACCCACGCGGATGGGGATTACGAGCAGTACTTC. Encoded protein: CATHADGDYEQYF.

The chain has TRBV29-1 and TRBJ2-7, with D hard to call. The length of the CDR3 is 12 residues. The V and J ends lost 4 bases and 2 bases respectively, with 9 bases between them. CDR1 is SQVTM and CDR2 is ANQGSEA in the germline V gene. CDR3 nucleotide sequence: TGCAGCGTTGTTCAGAACCCCTACGAGCAGTACTTC. It encodes CSVVQNPYEQYF.

The chain couples TRBV28 to TRBJ1-3; tentative D call: TRBD1 (6 bases). The germline gives CDR1 MDHEN, CDR2 SYDVKM. The CDR3 runs 15 residues. Between the trimmed V and J ends, which lost 6 bases and 4 bases, there was a span of 16 bases. CDR3: CASSPPGAKGNTIYF. CDR3 DNA sequence: TGTGCCAGCAGCCCTCCGGGGGCGAAGGGAAACACCATATATTTT.

This clone ranks as medium-sized. The CDR3 sequence is CASSSLFGDSETQYF. As DNA, the CDR3 is TGTGCCAGCAGCTCCCTGTTTGGCGATTCGGAGACCCAGTACTTC. The J gene is TRBJ2-5, the V gene TRBV11-3; the D is unclear. This CDR3 is built from 15 residues. Trimming removed 4 bases at V and 5 bases at J, with 17 bases between. The germline CDR1 and CDR2 sequences are SGHNT and YENEEA.

This clone turned up a few times. The chain couples TRBV5-1 to TRBJ2-3, with D tentatively TRBD2 (6 bases). CDR1 SGHRS and CDR2 YFSETQ come from the germline V gene. The CDR3 extends over 14 amino acids. Trimming removed 3 bases at V and 6 bases at J, with 14 bases between. The CDR3 is CASSSTPGEDTQYF. In DNA, the CDR3 is TGCGCCAGCAGCTCCACTCCGGGAGAGGATACGCAGTATTTT.